These 6 T cell receptor beta chains originate from one sample sequenced in a study of blood T cell repertoires in COVID-19 (dated by TCRdb to about 2020). The library was generated by the immunoSEQ multiplex PCR assay. Sourced from immuneACCESS, this table was stored by TCRdb with only in-frame sequences that have V and J called. A share of the clones is absent; for the studies checked, an unresolved V gene accounts for under half, and the remainder has no known explanation. This sample holds 120,000 to 150,000 clones; under 90% were observed only once. Together, the top ten hold 1.5% to 2% of the sample. The specimen was PBMCs or T cells enriched from blood (not recorded which). These receptors were collected from a woman aged 18-29 years who had been exposed to COVID-19.

The chain uses TRBV7-9 and TRBJ1-3; 7 nucleotides line up with TRBD1. V shed 5 bases and J 0 bases; nucleotides not matched to a gene: 10. Germline CDR1 reads SEHNR; CDR2 reads FQNEAQ (reference sequence). The CDR3 totals 17 residues. This chain's CDR3 is CASSPSRDRSSGNTIYF. The CDR3 DNA follows: TGTGCCAGCAGCCCATCTCGGGACAGATCCTCTGGAAACACCATATATTTT.

V usage is TRBV7-3 and J usage is TRBJ2-5; 7 bases are a match to TRBD2. The CDR3 length is 14 residues. With V trimmed by 2 bases and J by 3 bases, 3 bases remained unmatched. Germline V gene lookup returns CDR1 SGHTA and CDR2 FQGTGA. The CDR3 DNA reads TGTGCCAGCAGCTTACAGGGAGGGAAAGAGACCCAGTACTTC. Encoded protein: CASSLQGGKETQYF.

The chain joins TRBV3-1 (or the pseudogene TRBV3-2) to TRBJ2-3; 7 bases line up with TRBD2. CDR1 LGHDT and CDR2 YNNKEL come from the germline V gene (reference sequence). The J segment lost 4 bases and the V segment lost 5 bases, leaving 6 bases of the junction unmatched. CDR3 length equals 14 residues. The CDR3 is CASSFATSPDTQYF. The CDR3 nucleotides read TGTGCCAGCAGCTTTGCGACTAGCCCAGATACGCAGTATTTT.

This clone was seen once. This chain uses TRBV7-3 with TRBJ2-1, with D possibly matching TRBD1 (6 bases). CDR1 is SGHTA and CDR2 is FQGTGA in the germline V gene. The CDR3 is made up of 13 amino acids. V was cut by 5 bases and J by 11 bases, with 16 bases left in between. The CDR3 nucleotides are TGTGCCAGCAGCCACCGGGACACGCCCAAGCAGTTCTTC. It codes for CASSHRDTPKQFF.

The rearrangement links TRBV28 to TRBJ1-1; 7 positions match TRBD1. The length of the CDR3 is 15 residues. CDR1 is MDHEN, CDR2 SYDVKM, per germline. V lost 6 bases and J lost 0; bases outside the gene matches: 7. For the CDR3, the DNA is TGTGCCAGCAGCCCGGGACAGCTATTGAACACTGAAGCTTTCTTT. Encoded protein: CASSPGQLLNTEAFF.

The chain combines TRBV5-1 with TRBJ1-4, with D perhaps TRBD1 (6 bases). The CDR3 runs 15 residues. V lost 3 bases and J lost 5, with 14 bases in between. Germline V gene data show CDR1 as SGHRS and CDR2 as YFSETQ. The CDR3 sequence: CASSSRQASNEKLFF. CDR3 sequence (DNA): TGCGCCAGCAGCTCGCGACAGGCGTCGAATGAAAAACTGTTTTTT.